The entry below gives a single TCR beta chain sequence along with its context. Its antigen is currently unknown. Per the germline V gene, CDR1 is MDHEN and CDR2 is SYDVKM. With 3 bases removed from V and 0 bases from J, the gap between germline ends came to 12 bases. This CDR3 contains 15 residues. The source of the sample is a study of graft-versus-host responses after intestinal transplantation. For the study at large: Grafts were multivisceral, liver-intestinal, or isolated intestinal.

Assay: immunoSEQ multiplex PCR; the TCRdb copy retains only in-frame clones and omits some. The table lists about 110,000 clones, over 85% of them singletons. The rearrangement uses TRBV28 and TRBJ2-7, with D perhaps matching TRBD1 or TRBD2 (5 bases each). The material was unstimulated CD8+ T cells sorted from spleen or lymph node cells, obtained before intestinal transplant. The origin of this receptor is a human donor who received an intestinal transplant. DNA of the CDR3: TGTGCCAGCAGTTTCTCAGGGACCCGCTCCTACGAGCAGTACTTC. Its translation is CASSFSGTRSYEQYF.